The 5 T cell receptor beta chains below were found in one sample sequenced in a study of blood T cell repertoires in COVID-19. The method was immunoSEQ multiplex PCR; TCRdb's version includes in-frame clones alone and lacks a portion of them. The table lists approximately 150,000 clones, around 85% of them singletons, with roughly 8.1% in the top ten. Sequenced sample: peripheral blood. The receptors originated from a woman of 80 years or more with COVID-19, enrolled during active disease.

This clone was picked up one time. This chain links TRBV19 with TRBJ1-5, with unresolved D. The germline V and J ends were trimmed by 4 bases and 3 bases, with 10 bases remaining between them. CDR3 length equals 14 residues. The germline CDR1 and CDR2 sequences are LNHDA and SQIVND (reference sequence). The CDR3 loop is CASSNREANQPQHF. In nucleotides, the CDR3 is TGTGCCAGTAGTAACCGGGAGGCCAATCAGCCCCAGCATTTT.

This rearrangement joins TRBV5-1 to TRBJ2-1, with 9 bases lining up with TRBD2. The CDR3 contains 16 residues. Germline CDR1 reads SGHRS; CDR2 reads YFSETQ. The V segment lost 0 bases and the J segment 5 bases; nucleotides outside the gene matches: 6. CDR3 region: CASSLGASGENNEQFF. CDR3 nucleotides: TGCGCCAGCAGCTTGGGAGCTAGCGGGGAAAACAATGAGCAGTTCTTC.

This chain links TRBV28 with TRBJ2-3, with 9 bases identical to TRBD1. Trimming cost V 2 bases and J 2 bases; bases outside gene matches: 8. The CDR3 is 17 amino acids. The germline V gene has CDR1 MDHEN and CDR2 SYDVKM. The CDR3 sequence is CASSLGTGTGITDTQYF. The CDR3, as DNA: TGTGCCAGCAGTTTAGGGACCGGGACAGGGATCACAGATACGCAGTATTTT.

The V call is TRBV5-1, the J call TRBJ1-4; D remains ambiguous. Germline CDR1 and CDR2: SGHRS and YFSETQ. The CDR3 sequence is 15 residues long. Trimming stripped 0 bases from V and 4 bases from J, with 10 bases between. In nucleotides, the CDR3 is TGCGCCAGCAGCTTGGTAAGCGGGAATAATGAAAAACTGTTTTTT. This gives the protein CASSLVSGNNEKLFF.

This clone has only one observation. This chain connects TRBV12-3 or TRBV12-4 to TRBJ2-7; the D gene is possibly TRBD2 (5 bases). The CDR3 is 11 residues long. Between the trimmed V and J ends, which lost 5 bases and 3 bases, there was a span of 5 bases. CDR3 in DNA: TGTGCCAGCAGTGACTACTACGAGCAGTACTTC. Protein: CASSDYYEQYF.